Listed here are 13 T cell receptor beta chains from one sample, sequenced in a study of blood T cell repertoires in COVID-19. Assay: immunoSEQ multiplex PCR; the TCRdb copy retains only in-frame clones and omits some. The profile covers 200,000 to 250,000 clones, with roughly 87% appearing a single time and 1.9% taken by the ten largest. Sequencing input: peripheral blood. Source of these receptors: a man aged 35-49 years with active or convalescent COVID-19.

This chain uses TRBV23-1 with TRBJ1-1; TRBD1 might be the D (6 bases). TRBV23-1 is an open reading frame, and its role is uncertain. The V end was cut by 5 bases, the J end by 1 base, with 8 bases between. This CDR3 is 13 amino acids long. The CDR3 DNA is TGCGCCAGCAGTGAGGACAGGAACACTGAAGCTTTCTTT. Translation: CASSEDRNTEAFF.

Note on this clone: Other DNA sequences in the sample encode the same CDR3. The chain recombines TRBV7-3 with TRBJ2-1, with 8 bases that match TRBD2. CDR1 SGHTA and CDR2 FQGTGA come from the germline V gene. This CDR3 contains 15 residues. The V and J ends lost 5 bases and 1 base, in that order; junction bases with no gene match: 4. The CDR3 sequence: CASSPLAGSYNEQFF. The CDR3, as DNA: TGTGCCAGCAGCCCGCTAGCGGGTTCCTACAATGAGCAGTTCTTC. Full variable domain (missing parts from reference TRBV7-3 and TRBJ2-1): GAGVSQTPSNKVTEKGKYVELRCDPISGHTALYWYRQSLGQGPEFLIYFQGTGAADDSGLPNDRFFAVRPEGSVSTLKIQRTERGDSAVYLCASSPLAGSYNEQFFGPGTRLTVL.

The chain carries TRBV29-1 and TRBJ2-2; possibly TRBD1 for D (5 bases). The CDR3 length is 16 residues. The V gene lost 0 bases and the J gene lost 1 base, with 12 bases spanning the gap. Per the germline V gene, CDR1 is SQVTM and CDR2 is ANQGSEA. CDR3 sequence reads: CSVEDLGRVNTGELFF. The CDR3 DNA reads TGCAGCGTTGAAGATCTAGGCAGGGTGAACACCGGGGAGCTGTTTTTT.

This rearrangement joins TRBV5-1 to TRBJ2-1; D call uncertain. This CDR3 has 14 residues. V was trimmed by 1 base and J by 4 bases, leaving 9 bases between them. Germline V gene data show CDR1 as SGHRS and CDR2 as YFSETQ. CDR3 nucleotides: TGCGCCAGCAGCTTGTCCGAGAGGTACAATGAGCAGTTCTTC. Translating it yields CASSLSERYNEQFF.

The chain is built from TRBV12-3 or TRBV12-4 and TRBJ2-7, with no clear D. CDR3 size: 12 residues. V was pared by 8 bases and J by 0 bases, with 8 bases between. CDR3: CASCISSYEQYF. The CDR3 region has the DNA TGTGCCAGCTGTATCAGCTCCTACGAGCAGTACTTC.

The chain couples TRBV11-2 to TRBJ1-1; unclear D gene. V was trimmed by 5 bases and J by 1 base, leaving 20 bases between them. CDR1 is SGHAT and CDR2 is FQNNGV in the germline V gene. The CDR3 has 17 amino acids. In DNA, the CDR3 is TGTGCCAGCAGCCGTATAATCAACGGACGGGAGAACACTGAAGCTTTCTTT. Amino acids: CASSRIINGRENTEAFF.

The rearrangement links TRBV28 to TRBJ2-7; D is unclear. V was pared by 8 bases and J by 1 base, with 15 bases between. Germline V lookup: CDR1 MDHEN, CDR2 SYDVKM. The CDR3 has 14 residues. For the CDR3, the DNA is TGTGCCAGCCGCGTACAGTGGGCATCCTACGAGCAGTACTTC. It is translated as CASRVQWASYEQYF.

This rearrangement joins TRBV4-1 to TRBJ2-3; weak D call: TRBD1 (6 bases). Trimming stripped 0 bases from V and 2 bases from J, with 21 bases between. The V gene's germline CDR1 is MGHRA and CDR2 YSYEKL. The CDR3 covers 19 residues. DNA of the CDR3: TGCGCCAGCAGCCAAGATACCCCCAGGGCAGGGGCCATCACAGATACGCAGTATTTT. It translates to CASSQDTPRAGAITDTQYF.

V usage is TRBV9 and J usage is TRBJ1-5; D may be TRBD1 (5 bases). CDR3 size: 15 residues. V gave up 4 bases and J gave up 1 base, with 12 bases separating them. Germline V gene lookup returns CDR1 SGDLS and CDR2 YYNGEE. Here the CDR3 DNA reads TGTGCCAGCAGCCCCCAGGGTAGCAGCAATCAGCCCCAGCATTTT. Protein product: CASSPQGSSNQPQHF.

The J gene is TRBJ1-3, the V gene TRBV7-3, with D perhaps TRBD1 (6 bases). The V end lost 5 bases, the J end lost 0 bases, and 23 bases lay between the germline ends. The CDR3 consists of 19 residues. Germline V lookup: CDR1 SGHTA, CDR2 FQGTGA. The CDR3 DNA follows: TGTGCCAGCAGCCCCGTGGACAGACACTTCCTCTACTCTGGAAACACCATATATTTT. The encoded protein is CASSPVDRHFLYSGNTIYF.

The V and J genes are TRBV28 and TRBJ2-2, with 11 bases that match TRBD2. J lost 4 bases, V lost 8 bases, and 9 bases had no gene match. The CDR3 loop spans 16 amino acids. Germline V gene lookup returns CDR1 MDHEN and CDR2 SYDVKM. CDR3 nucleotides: TGTGCCAGCGCTTTAGCGGGGGGGCTGGTCACCGGGGAGCTGTTTTTT. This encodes CASALAGGLVTGELFF. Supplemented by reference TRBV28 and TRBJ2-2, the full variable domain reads DVKVTQSSRYLVKRTGEKVFLECVQDMDHENMFWYRQDPGLGLRLIYFSYDVKMKEKGDIPEGYSVSREKKERFSLILESASTNQTSMYLCASALAGGLVTGELFFGEGSRLTVL.

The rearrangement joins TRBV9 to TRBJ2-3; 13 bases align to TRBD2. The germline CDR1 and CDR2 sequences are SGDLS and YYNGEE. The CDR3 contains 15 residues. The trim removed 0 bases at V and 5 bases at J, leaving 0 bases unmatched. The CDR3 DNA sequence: TGTGCCAGCAGCGTAGGACTAGCGGGAGGAGATACGCAGTATTTT. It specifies CASSVGLAGGDTQYF.

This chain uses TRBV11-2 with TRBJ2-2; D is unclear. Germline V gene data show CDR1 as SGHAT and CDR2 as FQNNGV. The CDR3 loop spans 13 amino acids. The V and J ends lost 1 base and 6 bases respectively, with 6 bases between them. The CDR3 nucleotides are TGTGCCAGCAGCTTAGTTCCAGCCGGGGAGCTGTTTTTT. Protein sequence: CASSLVPAGELFF.